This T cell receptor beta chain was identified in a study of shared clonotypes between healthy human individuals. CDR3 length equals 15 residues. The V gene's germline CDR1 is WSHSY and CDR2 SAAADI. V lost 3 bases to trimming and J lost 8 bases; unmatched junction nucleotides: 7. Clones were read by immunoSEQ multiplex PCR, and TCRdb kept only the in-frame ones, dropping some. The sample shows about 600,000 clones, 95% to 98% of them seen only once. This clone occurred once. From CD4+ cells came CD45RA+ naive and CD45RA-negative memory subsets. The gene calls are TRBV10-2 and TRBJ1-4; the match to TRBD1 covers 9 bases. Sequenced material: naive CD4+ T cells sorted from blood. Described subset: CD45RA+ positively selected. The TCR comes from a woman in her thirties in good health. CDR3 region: CASSDLQGAGEKLFF. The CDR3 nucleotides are TGCGCCAGCAGTGACCTACAGGGGGCCGGGGAAAAACTGTTTTTT.